This entry lists 17 T cell receptor beta chains sequenced from one sample in a study of radiotherapy plus CTLA-4 blockade in lung cancer. Produced via immunoSEQ multiplex PCR; TCRdb's table is partial and in-frame only. The table has about 98,000 clones, about 86% seen once. The sequences come from peripheral blood, collected from a patient treated with radiotherapy plus ipilimumab. The receptors shown here come from a human donor with non-small cell lung cancer that progressed on radiotherapy plus ipilimumab.

The J gene is TRBJ2-5, the V gene TRBV5-1; D is ambiguous. Trimming pared 1 base from V and 7 bases from J, leaving 17 bases between. Germline CDR1 and CDR2: SGHRS and YFSETQ. The CDR3 is 15 residues long. The CDR3, as DNA: TGCGCCAGCAGCTTGTCGGCTACTCTTAAAGGGACCCAGTACTTC. Translated, it gives CASSLSATLKGTQYF.

The chain couples TRBV5-1 to TRBJ1-1; D gene unclear. V was clipped by 0 bases and J by 3 bases, with 9 bases between them. CDR3 length: 14 amino acids. Germline V gene lookup returns CDR1 SGHRS and CDR2 YFSETQ. CDR3 coding DNA: TGCGCCAGCAGCTTGGTTTACTGGGACACTGAAGCTTTCTTT. Translating gives CASSLVYWDTEAFF.

V gene TRBV4-2 combines with J gene TRBJ2-7; 9 bases align to TRBD2. Germline loops: CDR1 LGHNA, CDR2 YNFKEQ. There are 15 residues in the CDR3. Germline trimming cut 2 bases from V and 3 bases from J; bases unmatched to any gene: 5. CDR3 amino acids: CASSQPGLAGYEQYF. In DNA, the CDR3 is TGTGCCAGCAGCCAACCGGGACTAGCTGGCTACGAGCAGTACTTC.

This chain links TRBV5-5 with TRBJ2-7; 9 positions agree with TRBD2. V lost 4 bases, J lost 4 bases, and 9 bases stayed unmatched. The CDR3 consists of 15 residues. Per germline, CDR1 SGHKS and CDR2 YYEKEE (reference sequence). CDR3 nucleotides: TGTGCCAGCAGCCTTGGGACTAGCAGACTGTACGAGCAGTACTTC. Translating gives CASSLGTSRLYEQYF.

The chain combines TRBV10-3 with TRBJ2-1; D perhaps matches TRBD1 (6 bases). CDR3 length equals 13 residues. Trimming took 8 bases from V and 7 from J, leaving 15 bases between them. The germline CDR1 and CDR2 sequences are ENHRY and SYGVKD. The CDR3 region has the DNA TGTGCCATCTCAAGGGACACCCTGAATGAGCAGTTCTTC. Residues: CAISRDTLNEQFF.

This clone has a handful of counts. The rearrangement joins TRBV18 to TRBJ2-7, with D perhaps TRBD2 (5 bases). This CDR3 is 11 amino acids long. Germline V lookup: CDR1 KGHSH, CDR2 LQKENI. V was shortened by 6 bases and J by 3 bases, with 6 bases between the two germline ends. CDR3: CASSTNYEQYF. In DNA, the CDR3 is TGTGCCAGCTCGACTAACTACGAGCAGTACTTC.

Note on this clone: Sequence at one end of the junction differs from germline and may be a read error. The chain joins TRBV18 to TRBJ2-7; TRBD1 matches 9 bases. CDR1 is KGHSH and CDR2 is LQKENI in the germline V gene. This CDR3 comprises 14 residues. The CDR3 loop reads CVSSPGQGLGEQYF. The CDR3, as DNA: TGTGTCAGCTCACCGGGACAGGGTTTGGGCGAGCAGTACTTC.

This clone was seen a single time. The CDR3 bases are TGTGCCAGCACCCCGGGGGGGCAGCATCAGCCCCAGCATTTT. Encoded protein: CASTPGGQHQPQHF. The chain combines TRBV6-5 with TRBJ1-5; a weak D match, TRBD1 (6 bases). The CDR3 covers 14 residues. V dropped 7 bases and J dropped 5 bases, with 15 bases sitting between them. Germline CDR1 is MNHEY and CDR2 is SVGAGI.

This clone was seen more than once but under ten times. This chain connects TRBV4-1 to TRBJ2-7; the D gene is possibly TRBD2 (5 bases). Germline lookup yields CDR1 MGHRA and CDR2 YSYEKL. CDR3 length equals 15 residues. V shed 1 base and J shed 3 bases, with 13 bases lying between them. For the CDR3, the DNA is TGCGCCAGCAGCCAAGGGACTGCCTCCTTCTACGAGCAGTACTTC. Encoded protein: CASSQGTASFYEQYF.

This clone occurred once. This chain joins TRBV25-1 and TRBJ2-7, with unresolved D. Germline V gene sequence: CDR1 MGHDK, CDR2 SYGVNS. V was clipped by 0 bases and J by 2 bases, with 8 bases between them. The CDR3 length is 14 residues. CDR3 region: CASSEYQKTYEQYF. CDR3 DNA: TGTGCCAGCAGTGAATATCAGAAAACCTACGAGCAGTACTTC.

The chain uses TRBV6-5 and TRBJ2-7; no reliable D call. The CDR3 covers 14 residues. Germline lookup yields CDR1 MNHEY and CDR2 SVGAGI. Between the trimmed V and J ends, which lost 2 bases and 4 bases, there was a span of 12 bases. The CDR3 is CASSYVGFGYEQYF. The CDR3 DNA reads as TGTGCCAGCAGTTACGTGGGGTTTGGGTACGAGCAGTACTTC.

V gene TRBV19 combines with J gene TRBJ1-2; TRBD1 agrees at 7 bases. V lost 5 bases and J lost 1; bases outside the gene matches: 4. Looked up from germline, CDR1 is LNHDA and CDR2 is SQIVND (reference sequence). This CDR3 spans 14 amino acids. The chain's CDR3 is CASSPGTVNYGYTF. The CDR3 DNA reads TGTGCCAGTAGTCCCGGGACAGTTAACTATGGCTACACCTTC.

The V and J genes are TRBV18 and TRBJ2-2, with a weak D call TRBD1 (5 bases). CDR1 is KGHSH, CDR2 LQKENI, per germline. Trimming stripped 5 bases from V and 4 bases from J, with 11 bases between. CDR3 length: 14 amino acids. CDR3 DNA sequence: TGTGCCAGCTCATCCAACACAGGCACCGGGGAGCTGTTTTTT. This codes for CASSSNTGTGELFF.

The gene calls are TRBV5-4 and TRBJ2-7; 8 positions match TRBD1. The CDR3 totals 15 residues. The germline V gene has CDR1 SGHNT and CDR2 YYREEE (reference sequence). The trim removed 4 bases at V and 2 bases at J, leaving 8 bases unmatched. CDR3 nucleotides: TGTGCCAGCAGCATCTCCGGGACAGGCCCCTACGAGCAGTACTTC. Translated, it gives CASSISGTGPYEQYF. Full variable domain (missing parts from reference TRBV5-4 and TRBJ2-7): ETGVTQSPTHLIKTRGQQVTLRCSSQSGHNTVSWYQQALGQGPQFIFQYYREEENGRGNFPPRFSGLQFPNYSSELNVNALELDDSALYLCASSISGTGPYEQYFGPGTRLTVT.

This CDR3 is CASSPIRGQGETQYF. DNA of the CDR3: TGCGCCAGCAGCCCCATACGGGGACAGGGAGAGACCCAGTACTTC. The J gene is TRBJ2-5, the V gene TRBV4-1, with 9 bases matching TRBD1. Germline CDR1 reads MGHRA; CDR2 reads YSYEKL. V gave up 4 bases and J gave up 4 bases; unmatched junction bases: 7. The CDR3 is 15 amino acids.

This sequence joins TRBV5-1 and TRBJ2-1; 7 positions agree with TRBD2. CDR1 and CDR2 (germline): SGHRS, YFSETQ. After removal of 0 bases from V and 9 bases from J, the junction contained 9 bases not matched to a gene. This CDR3 contains 15 residues. CDR3 coding DNA: TGCGCCAGCAGCTTGGAACCTAGCGGAGAGGGTGAGCAGTTCTTC. Translation gives CASSLEPSGEGEQFF.

CDR3 coding DNA: TGTGCCAGCTCTTTGAGCAGAAACTACGAGCAGTACTTC. This gives the protein CASSLSRNYEQYF. The rearrangement uses TRBV27 and TRBJ2-7; no clear D. This CDR3 has 13 residues. Germline V gives CDR1 MNHEY, CDR2 SMNVEV (reference sequence). Trimming pared 8 bases from V and 3 bases from J, leaving 14 bases between.